Included here is one T cell receptor beta chain sequence, with context. This clonotype came up many times. Its antigen specificity is not known. One base away there is no much larger clone; base qualities are not given. Instrument used: Illumina HiSeq 1500. The public reads were reanalyzed by TCRdb: fastp trimming at Q25, MiXCR alignment, in-frame beta chains only. Each record represents a unique CDR3 protein, reported with the most common genes and DNA among its rows. The sample yields around 310,000 distinct CDR3 sequences; 15% to 20% were counted once. The ten largest clones capture around 12% of the sample. CDR3 length: 14 amino acids, cysteine to phenylalanine. CDR3 DNA only is kept here, 42 bases in frame from base 1. V and J lose 6 bases and 4 bases, and a span of 16 bases separates them. From a lookup of the germline V gene, CDR1 and CDR2 are ENHRY and SYGVKD. The sample belongs to a study of T cell repertoires in cytomegalovirus infection (dated by TCRdb to the late 2010s). Background for the entire study: The HLA type of each donor mattered for the analysis, because public TCR beta signatures pointed to carriage of CMV infection along with the matching HLA type.

General conclusions and limits of the study: Cumulative frequency of public TCR beta family members discriminated carriers of CMV infection plus the relevant HLA type in this cohort and an independent 352-donor cohort. The ex vivo response was dominated by HLA-C-restricted CMV-specific TCR beta clonotypes, and the single most frequent clonotype in two of eight donors was supplied by these HLA-C-restricted clonotypes.

The receptor comes from a human donor in good health (CMV status not recorded). Some clones in this sample may be carry-over from other donors' samples. The rearranged segments are TRBV10-3 and TRBJ2-7; TRBD1 could be the D gene, as 6 bases match. Sequencing input: PBMCs. The sequenced DNA: TGTGCCATCAGCTTGTCGGGCAGGGGTTACGAGCAGTACTTC. Its amino acids are CAISLSGRGYEQYF.